The clone carrying this TCR beta chain was counted only a few times. The antigen is undetermined. Use of 60 Vbeta and 13 Jbeta primers characterized the PCR. Profiling relied on immunoSEQ multiplex PCR, and the TCRdb table lists in-frame clones only, not all of them. This sample carries 100,000 to 150,000 clones, 70% to 80% of them seen once, and the ten largest clones take approximately 10%. The data stem from a study of cytomegalovirus exposure and HLA in healthy donors. At the level of the study: There were roughly 120 million unique TCR beta sequences, drawn from about 190 million T cells, in an earlier analysis. An early data release held about 85 million unique TCRs from HLA-typed donors. General study results and limits: Sequencing probably produced one cluster of sequence variants that were highly shared. CMV serostatus was the sole immune exposure data available.

Germline CDR1 reads SGHVS; CDR2 reads FNYEAQ. V dropped 11 bases and J dropped 3 bases, with 14 bases sitting between them. The CDR3 length is 13 residues. The V gene is TRBV7-6, the J gene TRBJ2-4, with a weak D call TRBD2 (5 bases). This TCR was recovered from a woman aged 45-65 years in good health and CMV-seropositive. Sequenced sample: PBMCs. The CDR3 region has the DNA TGTGCCGTTGGCCCGGAGGACAAAAACATTCAGTACTTC. Residues: CAVGPEDKNIQYF.